What follows are 22 T cell receptor beta chains derived from one specimen sequenced in a study of T cell clonotyping in hematopoietic cell transplantation. Assay used: immunoSEQ multiplex PCR; TCRdb lists only in-frame clones, some missing. The data contain about 9,400 clones, roughly 85% of them singletons. Source: PBMCs, taken 180 days after allogeneic stem cell transplant. The receptors stem from a male patient in his thirties or forties who had an allogeneic stem cell transplant from a related donor, so the T cells may come from the graft donor. Some clones in this sample may be carry-over from other donors' samples.

The sample holds a few counts of this clone. V and J are TRBV7-9 and TRBJ1-1, with no clear D. The CDR3 covers 14 residues. Trimming removed 8 bases at V and 6 bases at J, with 19 bases between. CDR1 and CDR2 (germline): SEHNR, FQNEAQ (reference sequence). The CDR3 here is CASHSPRQLPEAFF. Here the CDR3 DNA reads TGTGCCAGCCACAGCCCGAGACAACTCCCTGAAGCTTTCTTT.

This clone is medium-sized by share. The J gene is TRBJ2-1, the V gene TRBV27; possible D gene TRBD1, 5 bases. V was trimmed by 3 bases and J by 8 bases, leaving 11 bases between them. Germline lookup yields CDR1 MNHEY and CDR2 SMNVEV (reference sequence). CDR3 length equals 13 residues. In DNA, the CDR3 is TGTGCCAGCAGTTTCCCGGCAGGGCATGAGCAGTTCTTC. Translating gives CASSFPAGHEQFF.

This clone came up a few times. This rearrangement joins TRBV5-1 to TRBJ2-7; 10 bases are shared with TRBD2. V lost 4 bases to trimming and J lost 3 bases; unmatched junction nucleotides: 4. The CDR3 runs 14 residues. Per the germline V gene, CDR1 is SGHRS and CDR2 is YFSETQ. The CDR3, as DNA: TGCGCCAGCAGCCACCTAGCGGGAGACTACGAGCAGTACTTC. Amino acid sequence: CASSHLAGDYEQYF.

This clone has only a few counts. The chain carries TRBV7-8 and TRBJ1-1; 7 bases align to TRBD1. The CDR3 has 14 amino acids. Germline V gene data show CDR1 as SGHVS and CDR2 as FQNEAQ. J lost 3 bases, V lost 5 bases, and 6 bases had no gene match. CDR3 protein: CASSHTTGDTEAFF. CDR3 nucleotides: TGTGCCAGCAGCCACACTACAGGGGACACTGAAGCTTTCTTT.

The rearrangement links TRBV5-1 to TRBJ1-2; no clear D gene. This CDR3 comprises 13 residues. CDR1 is SGHRS, CDR2 YFSETQ, per germline. V dropped 0 bases and J dropped 9 bases, with 12 bases sitting between them. The CDR3: CASSLGEDLRYTF. The CDR3 DNA reads as TGCGCCAGCAGCTTGGGGGAGGATTTGCGCTACACCTTC. The whole variable domain, remainder taken from reference TRBV5-1 and TRBJ1-2, is KAGVTQTPRYLIKTRGQQVTLSCSPISGHRSVSWYQQTPGQGLQFLFEYFSETQRNKGNFPGRFSGRQFSNSRSEMNVSTLELGDSALYLCASSLGEDLRYTFGSGTRLTVV.

This rearrangement joins TRBV9 to TRBJ2-2; unclear D gene. Germline CDR1 reads SGDLS; CDR2 reads YYNGEE. This CDR3 spans 12 amino acids. Between the trimmed V and J ends, which lost 1 base and 5 bases, there was a span of 3 bases. DNA of the CDR3: TGTGCCAGCAGCGTACGGACCGGGGAGCTGTTTTTT. This gives the protein CASSVRTGELFF.

J is TRBJ1-6 and V is TRBV2, with TRBD1 matching 9 bases. Germline V gene sequence: CDR1 SNHLY, CDR2 FYNNEI. Germline trimming cut 6 bases from V and 2 bases from J; bases unmatched to any gene: 8. The CDR3 is 17 residues long. CDR3 protein: CASRETGGDAYNSPLHF. The CDR3 DNA follows: TGTGCCAGCAGGGAAACAGGGGGCGACGCCTATAATTCACCCCTCCACTTT. Filled out from reference TRBV2 and TRBJ1-6, the complete variable domain reads EPEVTQTPSHQVTQMGQEVILRCVPISNHLYFYWYRQILGQKVEFLVSFYNNEISEKSEIFDDQFSVERPDGSNFTLKIRSTKLEDSAMYFCASRETGGDAYNSPLHFGNGTRLTVT.

This chain joins TRBV29-1 and TRBJ2-3, with 9 bases fitting TRBD2. The CDR3 has 17 amino acids. CDR1 is SQVTM, CDR2 ANQGSEA, per germline. Trimming at V came to 1 base and at J to 0 bases, leaving 8 bases not matched to a gene. The chain's CDR3 is CSVEGLAGSSSTDTQYF. In DNA form, the CDR3 reads TGCAGCGTTGAAGGCCTAGCGGGGTCATCTAGCACAGATACGCAGTATTTT.

This chain connects TRBV6-4 to TRBJ1-2; weak D call: TRBD1 (5 bases). The CDR3 sequence is 13 residues long. V dropped 0 bases and J dropped 4 bases, with 6 bases sitting between them. Looked up from germline, CDR1 is MRHNA and CDR2 is SNTAGT. CDR3 bases: TGTGCCAGCAGTGACTCTAGGGGCTATGGCTACACCTTC. Translating gives CASSDSRGYGYTF.

This clone appeared a few times. The chain joins TRBV28 to TRBJ1-2; D not resolved. In germline, CDR1 is MDHEN, CDR2 SYDVKM. V shed 2 bases and J shed 5 bases, with 6 bases lying between them. The CDR3 spans 12 residues. The CDR3, as DNA: TGTGCCAGCAGTTTAAACAGATATGGCTACACCTTC. Protein: CASSLNRYGYTF.

The chain employs TRBV19 and TRBJ1-5; D gene ambiguous. This CDR3 comprises 13 residues. The V end was cut by 5 bases, the J end by 0 bases, with 5 bases between. Germline V gene sequence: CDR1 LNHDA, CDR2 SQIVND (reference sequence). The CDR3 sequence is CASSFNSNQPQHF. The CDR3 bases are TGTGCCAGTAGTTTTAATAGCAATCAGCCCCAGCATTTT.

The chain carries TRBV28 and TRBJ1-1; D is undetermined. The CDR3 sequence is 12 residues long. Germline CDR1 reads MDHEN; CDR2 reads SYDVKM. Trimming cost V 5 bases and J 1 base, with 5 bases left between them. The CDR3 nucleotides are TGTGCCAGCAGTCTGCAGAACACTGAAGCTTTCTTT. Residues: CASSLQNTEAFF.

The genes are TRBV7-6 and TRBJ1-1, with a possible D match to TRBD1 (5 bases). Germline CDR1 and CDR2: SGHVS and FNYEAQ. This CDR3 is built from 13 residues. The V end was cut by 5 bases, the J end by 2 bases, with 9 bases between. This CDR3 is CASSPDTNTEAFF. CDR3 DNA: TGTGCCAGCAGCCCGGACACAAACACTGAAGCTTTCTTT.

The CDR3 nucleotides read TGTGCCAGCAGCTTACAACCAGGGGTTGGGGAGCAGTACTTC. It codes for CASSLQPGVGEQYF. The rearrangement joins TRBV11-2 to TRBJ2-7; perhaps TRBD1 as D (6 bases). The CDR3 covers 14 residues. Trimming took off 2 bases at V and 7 bases at J, with 15 bases between the two ends. Germline V gene lookup returns CDR1 SGHAT and CDR2 FQNNGV.

The chain has TRBV30 and TRBJ1-4; D unresolved. The V end lost 5 bases, the J end lost 0 bases, and 7 bases lay between the germline ends. This CDR3 comprises 13 residues. Per the germline V gene, CDR1 is GTSNPN and CDR2 is SVGIG (reference sequence). The CDR3 DNA reads TGTGCCTGGCACTCTGCAACTAATGAAAAACTGTTTTTT. Amino acid sequence: CAWHSATNEKLFF.

This clone came up once. V usage is TRBV6-1 and J usage is TRBJ1-4, with 10 bases lining up with TRBD1. V lost 0 bases, J lost 7 bases, and 5 bases stayed unmatched. Germline CDR1 and CDR2: MNHNS and SASEGT. The CDR3 spans 16 residues. Here the CDR3 DNA reads TGTGCCAGCAGTGAAGCCGGGACAGGGGCTAGTGAAAAACTGTTTTTT. Encoded protein: CASSEAGTGASEKLFF.

This clone was counted once. This rearrangement joins TRBV29-1 to TRBJ2-2; TRBD1 is a possible D gene (6 bases). CDR3 size: 13 residues. Germline V lookup: CDR1 SQVTM, CDR2 ANQGSEA. Trimming shortened V by 7 bases and J by 1 base, and 10 bases separated the two germline ends. CDR3 DNA sequence: TGCAGCGGACTGACAGGGAACACCGGGGAGCTGTTTTTT. Residues: CSGLTGNTGELFF.

The chain has TRBV28 and TRBJ2-7, with TRBD1 as a possible D gene (5 bases). The CDR3 is 15 amino acids. The V gene lost 2 bases and the J gene lost 2 bases, with 13 bases spanning the gap. Germline loops: CDR1 MDHEN, CDR2 SYDVKM. CDR3 loop: CASSLVARGTYEQYF. DNA of the CDR3: TGTGCCAGCAGTTTAGTGGCTAGGGGTACCTACGAGCAGTACTTC.

This clone was detected once. This rearrangement joins TRBV6-6 to TRBJ2-1; 8 bases are a match to TRBD2. The germline V gene encodes CDR1 MNHNY and CDR2 SVGAGI (reference sequence). V was pared by 6 bases and J by 6 bases, with 7 bases of the junction left unmatched. The CDR3 runs 14 residues. This chain's CDR3 is CASRTAGVINEQFF. The CDR3 nucleotides are TGTGCCAGCAGGACAGCGGGGGTCATCAATGAGCAGTTCTTC.

This chain joins TRBV18 and TRBJ2-3; perhaps D is TRBD1 or TRBD2 (6 bases each). Germline values: CDR1 KGHSH, CDR2 LQKENI. This CDR3 is built from 13 residues. Trimming removed 2 bases from V and 10 bases from J, with 13 bases in between. The CDR3 loop reads CASSPGGLGAQYF. Written as DNA, the CDR3 is TGTGCCAGCTCACCAGGGGGGCTCGGAGCGCAGTATTTT.

The J gene is TRBJ1-2, the V gene TRBV11-2, with D possibly being TRBD1 (6 bases). V was cut by 1 base and J by 6 bases, with 6 bases left in between. Germline-derived CDR1 and CDR2 are SGHAT and FQNNGV. The CDR3 spans 12 residues. The CDR3 loop is CASSLAGDGYTF. As DNA, the CDR3 is TGTGCCAGCAGCTTAGCAGGGGATGGCTACACCTTC.

This chain links TRBV28 with TRBJ1-5, with D possibly TRBD1 on 6 matching bases. The V end was cut by 9 bases, the J end by 4 bases, with 22 bases between. Germline CDR1 and CDR2: MDHEN and SYDVKM. The CDR3 is 16 residues long. The CDR3 nucleotides are TGTGCCAGTCACACCACAGGGTCGAGTCGAAATCAGCCCCAGCATTTT. This sequence encodes CASHTTGSSRNQPQHF. Variable domain in full (rest from reference TRBV28 and TRBJ1-5): DVKVTQSSRYLVKRTGEKVFLECVQDMDHENMFWYRQDPGLGLRLIYFSYDVKMKEKGDIPEGYSVSREKKERFSLILESASTNQTSMYLCASHTTGSSRNQPQHFGDGTRLSIL.